The rows below give T cell receptor beta chains drawn from one sample of a study of response to subunit inactivated influenza vaccine. Each CDR3 protein is one row after TCRdb ran MiXCR on the RT-PCR reads. The sample yields about 310,000 distinct CDR3 sequences, 20% to 25% seen once. Sequencing was performed on PBMCs from blood, taken roughly 20 months after vaccination. These receptor sequences come from a man aged 45-69 years who received an inactivated influenza vaccine. The CDR3 runs from the conserved cysteine through the conserved F or W. A D gene is named only where the DNA matches it firmly. Clone size appears in some rows only: once, few, many, or a class for an expanded clone.

J gene,CDR3 length,clone size,D gene,V gene,CDR3 protein,CDR3 DNA
TRBJ2-6,17,-,-,TRBV12-3/TRBV12-4,CASSWDQPRAGANVLTF,TGTGCCAGCAGTTGGGACCAACCAAGGGCTGGGGCCAACGTCCTGACTTTC
TRBJ2-7,14,few,TRBD1,TRBV5-1,CASSHGTGSYEQYF,TGCGCCAGCAGCCACGGGACAGGGAGCTACGAGCAGTACTTC
TRBJ2-2,15,few,-,TRBV2,CASSVDSSGTGELFF,TGTGCCAGCAGTGTTGATTCTTCCGGCACCGGGGAGCTGTTTTTT
TRBJ2-4,13,-,-,TRBV12-3/TRBV12-4,CASIQGAENIQYF,TGTGCCAGCATACAAGGGGCGGAAAACATTCAGTACTTC
TRBJ2-7,15,-,TRBD2,TRBV20-1,CSARRLAPLSYEQYF,TGCAGTGCTAGAAGACTAGCTCCCCTTTCCTACGAGCAGTACTTC
TRBJ1-5,15,-,TRBD1,TRBV12-3/TRBV12-4,CASSFAGTGNQPQHF,TGTGCCAGCAGTTTCGCCGGGACAGGTAATCAGCCCCAGCATTTT
TRBJ2-5,16,-,-,TRBV20-1,CSARSPWAGPQETQYF,TGCAGTGCTAGATCTCCGTGGGCGGGGCCTCAAGAGACCCAGTACTTC
TRBJ2-2,15,few,TRBD2,TRBV29-1,CSVAPAGGSTGELFF,TGCAGCGTTGCCCCAGCGGGGGGTTCCACCGGGGAGCTGTTTTTT
TRBJ2-1,16,few,-,TRBV10-3,CAIKGGGPSSYNEQFF,TGTGCCATCAAGGGTGGCGGCCCAAGCTCCTACAATGAGCAGTTCTTC
TRBJ2-1,14,few,TRBD2,TRBV20-1,CSVKRGGSYNEQFF,TGCAGCGTTAAGCGGGGTGGGTCCTACAATGAGCAGTTCTTC
TRBJ1-1,16,many,-,TRBV5-1,CASSLHEGSARTEAFF,TGCGCCAGCAGCTTGCATGAGGGGTCCGCGAGAACTGAAGCTTTCTTT
TRBJ2-3,13,few,-,TRBV12-3/TRBV12-4,CASNMGVADTQYF,TGTGCCAGCAACATGGGGGTCGCAGATACGCAGTATTTT
TRBJ2-3,14,few,-,TRBV6-4,CASSDGHRTDTQYF,TGTGCCAGCAGTGACGGACACCGCACAGATACGCAGTATTTT
TRBJ1-5,14,-,-,TRBV19,CASSIGLPGQPQHF,TGTGCCAGTAGTATAGGGCTCCCTGGCCAGCCCCAGCATTTT
TRBJ1-1,16,-,TRBD1,TRBV29-1,CSVIRRDRESNTEAFF,TGCAGCGTTATCCGAAGGGACAGGGAGAGTAACACTGAAGCTTTCTTT
TRBJ2-7,11,few,TRBD2,TRBV5-5,CASSNRLAQYF,TGTGCCAGCAGCAACCGACTAGCGCAGTACTTC
TRBJ2-2,16,-,TRBD2,TRBV5-1,CASSLGTSADTGELFF,TGCGCCAGCAGCCTAGGGACTAGCGCTGACACCGGGGAGCTGTTTTTT
TRBJ1-1,14,many,-,TRBV20-1,CSATWTVTNTEAFF,TGCAGTGCCACCTGGACGGTGACGAACACTGAAGCTTTCTTT
TRBJ2-7,15,-,TRBD2,TRBV6-5,CASSSGTSRDYEQYF,TGTGCCAGCAGTTCTGGGACTAGCAGGGACTACGAGCAGTACTTC
TRBJ1-1,16,-,TRBD1,TRBV4-2,CASSQEEGARNTEAFF,TGTGCCAGCAGCCAAGAGGAGGGGGCAAGGAACACTGAAGCTTTCTTT
TRBJ1-1,13,-,-,TRBV7-2,CASSFAQNTEAFF,TGTGCCAGCAGCTTCGCCCAGAACACTGAAGCTTTCTTT
TRBJ1-1,13,few,-,TRBV5-6,CASSLVVQGEAFF,TGTGCCAGCAGCTTGGTGGTGCAGGGAGAAGCTTTCTTT
TRBJ2-2,15,few,TRBD1,TRBV9,CASSAYRGWGGELFF,TGTGCCAGCAGCGCTTACAGGGGCTGGGGCGGGGAGCTGTTTTTT
TRBJ1-1,14,few,-,TRBV5-1,CASSSLPGNTEAFF,TGCGCCAGCAGCTCCCTTCCGGGAAACACTGAAGCTTTCTTT
TRBJ2-1,15,-,-,TRBV7-9,CASSFSAAGKNEQFF,TGTGCCAGCAGCTTTTCTGCGGCAGGGAAGAATGAGCAGTTCTTC
TRBJ2-2,14,-,TRBD1,TRBV11-2,CASSENRGTGELFF,TGTGCCAGCAGCGAAAACAGGGGGACCGGGGAGCTGTTTTTT
TRBJ1-2,14,few,-,TRBV10-3,CAISESAGDYGYTF,TGTGCCATCAGTGAGTCCGCAGGGGACTATGGCTACACCTTC
TRBJ1-5,15,-,-,TRBV28,CASNLVGRGNQPQHF,TGTGCCAGCAATTTGGTTGGCAGAGGCAATCAGCCCCAGCATTTT
TRBJ2-1,12,-,TRBD2,TRBV20-1,CSASDGRDEQFF,TGCAGTGCTAGCGATGGGAGGGATGAGCAGTTCTTC
TRBJ2-5,14,-,TRBD2,TRBV6-2/TRBV6-3,CASTNGGGLGTQYF,TGTGCCAGCACCAACGGCGGGGGTTTAGGGACCCAGTACTTC
TRBJ1-1,14,-,-,TRBV5-1,CASSFGTPDTEAFF,TGCGCCAGCAGCTTTGGGACGCCCGACACTGAAGCTTTCTTT
TRBJ1-2,13,few,TRBD1,TRBV20-1,CSASEGAVDGYTF,TGCAGTGCTAGCGAGGGGGCGGTCGATGGCTACACCTTC
TRBJ2-3,16,-,TRBD1,TRBV6-2/TRBV6-3,CASSPRDRSVTDTQYF,TGTGCCAGCAGTCCCCGGGACAGGAGTGTGACAGATACGCAGTATTTT
TRBJ1-5,14,many,-,TRBV5-1,CASSPDYSNQPQHF,TGCGCCAGCAGCCCAGACTATAGCAATCAGCCCCAGCATTTT
TRBJ2-2,13,-,-,TRBV15,CATSRVSAGELFF,TGTGCCACCAGCAGAGTTTCCGCCGGGGAGCTGTTTTTT
TRBJ1-5,14,many,-,TRBV28,CASSLWSSNQPQHF,TGTGCCAGCAGTTTATGGTCGTCCAATCAGCCCCAGCATTTT
TRBJ2-1,13,-,-,TRBV5-1,CASSIQPDGQQFF,TGCGCCAGCAGCATCCAGCCCGACGGGCAGCAGTTCTTC